These 2 T cell receptor beta chains originate from one sample sequenced in a study of blood T cell repertoires in COVID-19. Here immunoSEQ multiplex PCR was the method, and the copy in TCRdb shows in-frame clones only, minus some. The top ten hold over 6% of the sample, which has some 300,000 clones, around 89% seen once. The sequencing input was peripheral blood. Receptors were obtained from a woman in her twenties or thirties who had recovered from COVID-19.

This clone was detected once. V gene TRBV28 combines with J gene TRBJ1-2; D unresolved. The CDR3 covers 14 residues. Germline V CDR1 and CDR2: MDHEN, SYDVKM. V was trimmed by 2 bases and J by 2 bases, leaving 9 bases between them. For the CDR3, the DNA is TGTGCCAGCAGTTTAAGCGTCAGCAACTATGGCTACACCTTC. Protein sequence: CASSLSVSNYGYTF.

V gene TRBV5-8 combines with J gene TRBJ1-5, with 7 bases identical to TRBD1. CDR1 and CDR2 (germline): SGHTS, YDEGEE. V shed 1 base, J shed 6 bases, and the junction held 4 bases outside the gene matches. The CDR3 contains 14 residues. CDR3 residues: CASSLSRGFQPQHF. The CDR3 nucleotides are TGTGCCAGCAGCTTGAGCAGGGGGTTTCAGCCCCAGCATTTT.